This T cell receptor beta chain was identified in a study of shared clonotypes between healthy human individuals. The study's findings and limits: Sampling included only blood; tissue repertoires likely differ. Rarefaction showed sorted-subset sequencing was incomplete despite large depth. Naive subsets typically showed greater estimated richness than memory subsets.

Trimming removed 0 bases at V and 7 bases at J, with 6 bases between. CDR3 length: 11 residues. Germline assignment: CDR1 DFQATT and CDR2 SNEGSKA (reference sequence). Comments on this clone: Its antigen is unidentified.

Sequenced by immunoSEQ multiplex PCR; TCRdb stores in-frame clones only, minus some. The sample consists of roughly 2.5 million clones, approximately 90% of them appearing once. The chain carries TRBV20-1 and TRBJ1-2, with D perhaps matching TRBD1 (5 bases). Sample: naive CD4+ T cells sorted from blood. Noted subset: CD45RA+ positively selected. This receptor was taken from a man in his late teens or twenties in good health. CDR3 nucleotide sequence: TGCAGTGCTAGAGACAGGGTTGGCTACACCTTC. Protein: CSARDRVGYTF.